Detailed here is one T cell receptor (beta chain). The antigen remains unidentified. The junction departs from germline at one end; a sequencing error may be responsible. Sequenced by immunoSEQ multiplex PCR; TCRdb stores in-frame clones only, minus some. The table includes some 70,000 clones, about four fifths detected once. These data originate in a study of T cell clones after liver transplantation. Study as a whole: Liver transplant recipients had immunosuppression withdrawal attempted within 2 years. Findings and limits, study-wide: Graft donor-reactive T cells may have migrated into the graft rather than being deleted. In a couple of subjects, few donor cells limited the measurable donor-reactive repertoire.

Germline CDR1 and CDR2: LNHDA and SQIVND (reference sequence). The length of the CDR3 is 13 residues. CD3+CD4+ and CD3+CD8+ cells were FACS-sorted from thawed unstimulated PBMCs. The V gene is TRBV19, the J gene TRBJ1-3; the D is unclear. The source of this sequence is a human donor who received a liver transplant. Sequencing was performed on CD4+ T cells from blood, taken before liver transplant. The CDR3, as DNA: TGTGCCAGTAGTGCCCTACCTGGAGACACCATATATTTT. Residues: CASSALPGDTIYF.